The 2 T cell receptor beta chains below come from one sample, sequenced in a study of T cells in Graves' hyperthyroidism and ophthalmopathy (dated by TCRdb to between 2018 and 2020). Library prep was done by multiplex PCR. The data were produced on an Illumina HiSeq 2000. Amplification of TCR beta CDR3 regions was carried out from RNA transcripts. A first-round RT-PCR of the TCR CDR3 used the HTBI primer set with the Qiagen OneStep RT-PCR kit. In-frame beta chains were kept once TCRdb had trimmed the public reads at Q25 with fastp and called clones with MiXCR. Every entry covers one CDR3 protein and lists the most common genes and DNA from its rows. For this sample there are about 290,000 distinct CDR3 sequences; about an eighth appear just once. The ten largest clones take up 7.8% of the sample. Sequencing was performed on blood. The receptors shown here come from a woman aged 30 to 39 with Graves' hyperthyroidism that later progressed to Graves' ophthalmopathy.

This clonotype was recorded at least ten times. The chain couples TRBV28 to TRBJ2-7, with 7 nucleotides matching TRBD1. With 6 bases clipped from V and 0 bases from J, the junction kept 8 bases outside the gene matches. The CDR3 loop spans 15 amino acids. Per the germline V gene, CDR1 is MDHEN and CDR2 is SYDVKM. DNA for the CDR3: TGTGCCAGCAGCCCACCGACAGGGCACTCCTACGAGCAGTACTTC. Its protein is CASSPPTGHSYEQYF.

This clonotype was picked up many times. The J gene is TRBJ2-7, the V gene TRBV6-1; 8 bases are shared with TRBD2. Germline CDR1 reads MNHNS; CDR2 reads SASEGT. The V and J ends lost 5 bases and 2 bases, in that order; junction bases with no gene match: 8. The CDR3 has 15 amino acids. The CDR3: CASSYATSGTYEQYF. CDR3 in DNA: TGTGCCAGCAGTTACGCTACTAGCGGTACCTACGAGCAGTACTTC.